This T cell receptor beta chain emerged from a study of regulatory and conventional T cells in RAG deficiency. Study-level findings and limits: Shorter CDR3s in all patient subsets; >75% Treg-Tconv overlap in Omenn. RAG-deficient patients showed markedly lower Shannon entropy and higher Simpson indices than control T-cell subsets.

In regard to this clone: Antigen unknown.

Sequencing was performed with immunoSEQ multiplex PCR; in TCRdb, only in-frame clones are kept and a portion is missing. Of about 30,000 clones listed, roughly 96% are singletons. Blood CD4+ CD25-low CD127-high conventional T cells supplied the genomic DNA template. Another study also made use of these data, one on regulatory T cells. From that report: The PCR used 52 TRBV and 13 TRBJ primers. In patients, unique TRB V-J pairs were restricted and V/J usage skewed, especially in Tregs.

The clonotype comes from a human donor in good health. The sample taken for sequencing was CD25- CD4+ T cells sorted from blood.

The CDR3 protein is CASSFGGGNTEAFF. The DNA of the CDR3 is TGCGCCAGCAGCTTCGGCGGGGGGAACACTGAAGCTTTCTTT. The V gene is TRBV5-1, the J gene TRBJ1-1; tentatively, D is TRBD1 (5 bases). Trimming shortened V by 2 bases and J by 1 base, and 9 bases separated the two germline ends. Germline lookup yields CDR1 SGHRS and CDR2 YFSETQ. CDR3 length equals 14 residues.